Given below is one T cell receptor beta chain in context. Its antigen is not known. Time point given: week 47, end of study. Each vaccine dose was 300 ug of mutant IDH1 20-mer peptide, with topical imiquimod. This entry belongs to a study of a mutant IDH1 vaccine in newly diagnosed glioma. At the level of the study: V12 corresponded to week 35 and V13 to week 47.

Germline CDR1 is MNHNS and CDR2 is SASEGT. Losses at the gene ends were 5 bases for V and 10 bases for J; bases not matched to a gene: 10. The CDR3 totals 15 residues. Sequenced by immunoSEQ multiplex PCR; TCRdb stores in-frame clones only, minus some. This table has under 40,000 clones, roughly 89% appearing once. Sample: PBMCs, taken from a glioma patient whose treatment included an IDH1 peptide vaccine. The chain recombines TRBV6-1 with TRBJ2-1; 11 positions match TRBD2. The receptor was derived from a man between 40 and 49 years old with glioma. CDR3 sequence: CASSQLAGALNEQFF. CDR3 in DNA: TGTGCCAGCAGTCAACTAGCGGGAGCTTTAAACGAGCAGTTCTTC.